These T cell receptor beta chains were read from a single sample in a study of blood T cells in healthy people across ages. TCRdb reprocessed the 5' RACE reads via MiXCR and lists one record per CDR3 protein. The data contain more than 650,000 distinct CDR3 sequences, about a fifth of them singletons. Input material: blood. The source is a man in his sixties or seventies in good health. CDR3s include the opening cysteine and the closing phenylalanine or tryptophan. The D gene is left open where the match is weak. The size of a clone is reported for some rows only, either as once, few or many, or as a class for expanded clones.

clone_size | d_call | j_call | v_call | cdr3_aa | cdr3_nt
NA | NA | TRBJ2-1 | TRBV5-1 | CASSTADRGYNEQFF | TGCGCCAGCAGTACCGCTGACAGAGGGTACAATGAGCAGTTCTTC
few | NA | TRBJ2-7 | TRBV5-1 | CASSLGQDSYEQYF | TGCGCCAGCAGCTTGGGGCAGGACTCCTACGAGCAGTACTTC
NA | TRBD2 | TRBJ2-1 | TRBV5-1 | CASRTLAGGSNEQFF | TGCGCCAGCAGGACTCTAGCGGGAGGGTCCAATGAGCAGTTCTTC
few | NA | TRBJ1-4 | TRBV12-3/TRBV12-4 | CASSFGSSGGGKLFF | TGTGCCAGCAGTTTTGGGTCCTCCGGGGGTGGAAAACTGTTTTTT
NA | TRBD2 | TRBJ2-1 | TRBV28 | CASERGGSYNEQFF | TGTGCCAGCGAGCGGGGGGGCTCCTACAATGAGCAGTTCTTC
NA | NA | TRBJ2-1 | TRBV7-2 | CASRQGGRGIEQFF | TGTGCCAGCAGACAGGGGGGGAGGGGCATTGAGCAGTTCTTC
NA | NA | TRBJ2-2 | TRBV7-2 | CASRRNYAGELFF | TGTGCCAGCAGAAGGAACTATGCCGGGGAGCTGTTTTTT
NA | TRBD1 | TRBJ1-6 | TRBV15 | CATSRAGQGNSPLHF | TGTGCCACCAGCAGAGCAGGACAGGGGAATTCACCCCTCCACTTT
NA | NA | TRBJ2-4 | TRBV6-6 | CASSPYGLGTKNIQYF | TGTGCCAGCAGCCCGTACGGCCTCGGGACCAAAAACATTCAGTACTTC
few | NA | TRBJ2-5 | TRBV20-1 | CSARDLGWNQQGETQYF | TGCAGTGCTAGAGATCTAGGTTGGAACCAGCAAGGGGAGACCCAGTACTTC
NA | TRBD2 | TRBJ2-7 | TRBV7-2 | CASSLSGGVYEQYF | TGTGCCAGCAGCCTTAGCGGGGGGGTCTACGAGCAGTACTTC
NA | NA | TRBJ1-1 | TRBV29-1 | CSVGGVTEAFF | TGCAGCGTTGGCGGGGTCACTGAAGCTTTCTTT
few | TRBD1 | TRBJ2-5 | TRBV24-1 | CATSAPTGGEETQYF | TGTGCCACCAGTGCTCCGACAGGGGGCGAGGAGACCCAGTACTTC
NA | NA | TRBJ2-3 | TRBV28 | CASSSMAAAGTDTQYF | TGTGCCAGCAGTTCGATGGCGGCGGCGGGCACAGATACGCAGTATTTT
once | NA | TRBJ1-5 | TRBV6-1 | CASSTSTGDQPQHF | TGTGCCAGCAGTACAAGCACAGGTGATCAGCCCCAGCATTTT
few | TRBD2 | TRBJ2-6 | TRBV5-1 | CTSSLLAGSSGANVLTF | TGCACCAGCAGCTTGTTAGCGGGGAGCTCTGGGGCCAACGTCCTGACTTTC
NA | TRBD2 | TRBJ2-1 | TRBV20-1 | CSARDSRLAGGNEQFF | TGCAGTGCTAGAGACTCAAGACTAGCGGGGGGTAATGAGCAGTTCTTC
few | TRBD1 | TRBJ2-1 | TRBV12-3/TRBV12-4 | CASTTTGARNNEQFF | TGTGCCAGCACTACGACAGGGGCCCGAAACAATGAGCAGTTCTTC
NA | NA | TRBJ2-2 | TRBV6-5 | CASSYERLGGELFF | TGTGCCAGCAGTTACGAACGCCTGGGGGGGGAGCTGTTTTTT
NA | NA | TRBJ2-3 | TRBV20-1 | CSAREPAGPDTDTQYF | TGCAGTGCTAGAGAACCAGCGGGCCCGGACACAGATACGCAGTATTTT
NA | NA | TRBJ2-7 | TRBV7-9 | CASSSRDRSHHEQYF | TGTGCCAGCAGCAGCAGAGACAGGTCCCATCACGAGCAGTACTTC
few | NA | TRBJ1-1 | TRBV6-5 | CASSYMAGAYSGDTEAFF | TGTGCCAGCAGTTACATGGCAGGGGCGTATTCGGGCGACACTGAAGCTTTCTTT
few | TRBD1 | TRBJ2-5 | TRBV28 | CASSLTGGVSQETQYF | TGTGCCAGCAGTTTGACAGGGGGGGTTAGCCAAGAGACCCAGTACTTC
few | TRBD2 | TRBJ2-1 | TRBV29-1 | CSVDISGSGNEQFF | TGCAGCGTTGACATAAGCGGGAGTGGCAATGAGCAGTTCTTC
few | TRBD2 | TRBJ2-3 | TRBV6-5 | CASSYSGTSDPDTQYF | TGTGCCAGCAGTTACTCCGGGACTAGCGATCCAGATACGCAGTATTTT
many | NA | TRBJ2-3 | TRBV5-1 | CASSLFQASTDTQYF | TGCGCCAGCAGCTTGTTCCAGGCGAGCACAGATACGCAGTATTTT